This paragraph reports one TCR beta chain. A few counts support this clonotype. The specificity of this receptor is unknown. Base qualities are not provided; no much larger clone lies one nucleotide away. Sequences SEHNR (CDR1) and FQNEAQ (CDR2) are obtained from the germline V gene (reference sequence). V loses 5 bases of germline sequence and J loses 0 bases, and the interval between the two ends is 14 bases. Including cysteine and valine, the CDR3 has 15 amino acids. Only the CDR3 DNA is retained, 45 bases long and in frame from the first base. Synthesis of TCR cDNA relied on 5'RACE template switching, a step that introduced a universal primer site along with unique molecular identifiers. cDNA synthesis was primed from both the TCR alpha and TCR beta constant segments. Library amplification used two PCR steps, and the second PCR step added sample barcodes and sequencing adapters. Sequencing of the libraries was done on either Illumina HiSeq 2500 (2x100 bp) or NovaSeq (2x150 bp). The authors processed their data as follows. MIGEC handled demultiplexing of reads and collapsing into UMI consensus sequences, while MiXCR performed V(D)J alignment. Vaccine-responding clonotypes were defined with edgeR using replicate PBMC samples, requiring FDR below 0.01 and a log2 fold change above 5 up to day 15. CD4 or CD8 identity was assigned to each bulk clonotype according to whether the clonotype was present at higher abundance in the sequenced CD4 repertoire or the sequenced CD8 repertoire. In TCRdb, the public reads were trimmed at Q25 with fastp and aligned with MiXCR, with productive beta chains retained. Each CDR3 protein gets just one entry, which takes the most common genes and DNA from the rows behind it. The V and J calls and clone size are TCRdb's, not the authors'. This sample comprises roughly 520,000 distinct CDR3 sequences, roughly 22% of them detected only once. Together, the top ten hold around 17% of the sample.

This record belongs to a study of T cells after yellow fever vaccination (dated by TCRdb to about 2019). Some background on the complete study: Libraries from fractions with low cell numbers were prepared with the SMART-Seq v4 Ultra Low Input RNA kit. Blood was collected at multiple timepoints before and after primary and secondary immunization, and bulk PBMC replicates and cell subsets were isolated. Bulk TCR alpha and beta repertoires were sequenced longitudinally to track T-cell clones before and after primary and booster YFV17D yellow fever vaccination. The cohort comprised two healthy male donors, one aged 18 to 29 and one aged 30 to 40 years. Results the study describes overall, beyond this receptor: A small share of clonotypes occurred in both CD4 and CD8 compartments, likely arising from convergent recombination. Only two donors were included in the study, so the extent to which the findings can be generalized is limited. Compared with the primary T-cell response, the secondary T-cell response was faster but weaker, reaching its peak on day 5 rather than on day 15. Computational filtering was needed because FACS-sorted repertoires could contain abundant contaminating clonotypes from the bulk population. Most clones expanded after primary vaccination (almost 97% of CD4 and around nine tenths of CD8) were re-detected after the booster, suggesting that broad memory maintenance occurred.

According to the study, the label for this sample's treatment or condition signals: live attenuated yellow fever vaccine strain. At every blood-draw timepoint, two biological replicates of bulk PBMCs were collected. A standard Ficoll-Paque protocol was used to isolate PBMCs from peripheral blood. TriZol was used to extract RNA from bulk PBMCs, CD4 and CD8 fractions, and dextramer-positive and dextramer-negative fractions. The clonotype originates from a man aged 18 to 30 who received the YFV17D yellow fever vaccine. The sequencing here drew on PBMCs, taken less than 25 days after the first yellow fever vaccination. This chain is built from TRBV7-9 and TRBJ2-7; the D gene is perhaps TRBD1, on 5 matching bases. The CDR3 protein sequence reads: CASSASDTLSYEQYV. The DNA is as follows: TGTGCCAGCAGCGCCTCGGACACCCTCTCCTACGAGCAGTACGTC.